This T cell receptor (beta chain) was profiled in a study of blood T cells in healthy people across ages (dated by TCRdb to 2013 to 2016). Regarding the research as a whole: In model experiments, roughly one uniquely barcoded TCR beta cDNA molecule per two T cells was captured by template switching. Using deep sequencing normalized with unique cDNA molecular identifiers, the study measured how TCR beta repertoire diversity changes with age. Donors were grouped into four age groups: young (average roughly 15 years), middle-aged (39), aged (roughly 67) and long-lived (less than 85). Donors of different ages were randomly distributed across sequencing lanes to avoid experimental bias. Using the same blood draw, the study looked at two additional independent replicas of 1 million unique cDNA reads for two donors, one aged 18 to 30 and the other aged 80 or older. The full study reports these points: Because donor CMV infection status was unknown, age-related changes in expanded clonotypes were potentially confounded. The long-lived group showed more naive CD4+ T cells, fewer expanded clones and increased TCR diversity than the aged group, suggesting age selection. Bulk unsorted PBMC profiling prevented conclusive comparison of naive and antigen-experienced compartments. As age increased, observed TCR beta diversity per million T cells dropped in a roughly linear way, and a significant reduction was already evident by age about 40. There was a strong correlation between observed TCR beta diversity and the percentage of naive T cells measured by flow cytometry. Estimates of total diversity from one million sequenced T cells were regarded as lower bounds and underestimates.

Systemically healthy Caucasian individuals from Russia, around 39 in total and aged roughly 6 to 90 years, were included as donors. Around 9.8 milliliters of peripheral blood were collected from each donor into EDTA-treated Vacutainer tubes. Ficoll-Paque density-gradient centrifugation was used to isolate PBMCs, with at least 6 million obtained per sample. Trizol reagent was used to extract total RNA from PBMCs, with at least 6 micrograms per sample. The percentages of naive CD45RAhigh/CD27high T cells were determined by flow cytometry on a PBMC aliquot from every donor. The CDR3 runs 15 residues from the cysteine to the phenylalanine. Here the CDR3 DNA is all that survives: 45 bases in frame from base 1. According to the germline V gene, CDR1 reads MNHEY and CDR2 reads SVGEGT. V lost 3 bases and J lost 3 bases; the stretch between them is 9 bases long. The library was generated by 5' RACE. Instrument on record: Illumina HiSeq 2500. A second about 7 to 11 cycle PCR used a sample-barcoded 5' primer and a J-beta primer mix. Each TCR beta cDNA molecule received a unique molecular identifier from a template-switch 5' adaptor carrying 12 random nucleotides. Each sample yielded at least 3 million CDR3-containing paired-end reads. First-strand cDNA was synthesized from all RNA with the Mint cDNA synthesis kit, primed by a TRBC-specific oligonucleotide. After uracil-DNA glycosylase treatment, a first 18-cycle PCR used universal primers M1SS and BC2_uni_R on all cDNA. Under the source paper's analysis protocol: Normalization of each sample was performed by random selection of 1 million high-quality reads, each carrying a distinct molecular identifier. Instead of being binned into consensus sequences, reads that shared molecular identifiers were thrown out. MiTCR, run with a Q25 quality threshold and the strictest error-elimination algorithm, handled CDR3 identification, clonotype clustering and error correction. A nonparametric unseen species model with Euler transformation was used to estimate lower-bound total TCR beta diversity. The raw public reads went through TCRdb reprocessing: fastp at Q25, MiXCR clone calling, in-frame beta chains kept. All rows with the same CDR3 protein become a single entry with the most common DNA and genes. The V and J calls were determined by TCRdb, not by the authors. Counted in this sample were about 650,000 distinct CDR3 sequences; approximately 29% of them appeared once. 15% of the sample belongs to the ten largest clones.

For this clonotype: Its antigen target is currently unknown. Per-nucleotide qualities are absent, and no much larger clonotype sits a single base away.

This receptor was obtained from a woman aged 80 or older in good health. Donor details come from another sample of the same person, matched by shared clones. The material sequenced was blood. Recombination linked TRBV6-2 or TRBV6-3 to TRBJ2-6; the D region possibly corresponds to TRBD1 (6 bases align). The DNA sequence is TGTGCCAGCAGTTATTGGGGGCGTGGGGCCAACGTCCTGACTTTC. Its translation reads: CASSYWGRGANVLTF.